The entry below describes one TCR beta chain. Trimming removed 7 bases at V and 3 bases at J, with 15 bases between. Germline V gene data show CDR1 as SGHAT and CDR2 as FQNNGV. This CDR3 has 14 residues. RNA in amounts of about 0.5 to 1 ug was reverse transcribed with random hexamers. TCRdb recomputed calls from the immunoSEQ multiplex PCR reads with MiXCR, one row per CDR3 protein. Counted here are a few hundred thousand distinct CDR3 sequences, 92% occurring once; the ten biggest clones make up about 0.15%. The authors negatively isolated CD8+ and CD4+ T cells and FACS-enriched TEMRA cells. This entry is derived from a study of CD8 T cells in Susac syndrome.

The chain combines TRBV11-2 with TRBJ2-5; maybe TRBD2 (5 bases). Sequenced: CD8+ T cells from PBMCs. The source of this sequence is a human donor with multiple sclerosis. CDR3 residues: CASTESDWEETQYF. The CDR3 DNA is TGTGCCAGCACCGAATCGGACTGGGAAGAGACCCAGTACTTC.